This T cell receptor (beta chain) was documented in a study of chemoradiotherapy in HPV16-positive cancers. Study-wide points: HPV-specific T cells were functionally defined from only a couple of HPV16-positive patients. Better recurrence-free survival went with HPV-responsive T-cell expansion in HPV16-positive patients.

Over chemoradiotherapy, repertoires were sampled more than once. This clone showed up just a few times. What it binds is unknown. TCRdb keeps only in-frame clones here, not all; method: immunoSEQ multiplex PCR. Seen here are roughly 20,000 clones, roughly 92% observed once, and the top ten hold roughly 17%. V lost 6 bases and J 4 bases, leaving 13 bases between the germline ends. Germline-derived CDR1 and CDR2 are SNHLY and FYNNEI. The CDR3 has 14 amino acids. This TCR derives from a human donor with HPV-associated anogenital cancer. Sequenced here: blood, sampled from a patient who underwent chemoradiotherapy. The chain links TRBV2 to TRBJ1-5, with D maybe TRBD1 (6 bases). The CDR3 sequence: CASSQRTANQPQHF. The CDR3 DNA reads TGTGCCAGCAGCCAGAGGACAGCTAATCAGCCCCAGCATTTT.